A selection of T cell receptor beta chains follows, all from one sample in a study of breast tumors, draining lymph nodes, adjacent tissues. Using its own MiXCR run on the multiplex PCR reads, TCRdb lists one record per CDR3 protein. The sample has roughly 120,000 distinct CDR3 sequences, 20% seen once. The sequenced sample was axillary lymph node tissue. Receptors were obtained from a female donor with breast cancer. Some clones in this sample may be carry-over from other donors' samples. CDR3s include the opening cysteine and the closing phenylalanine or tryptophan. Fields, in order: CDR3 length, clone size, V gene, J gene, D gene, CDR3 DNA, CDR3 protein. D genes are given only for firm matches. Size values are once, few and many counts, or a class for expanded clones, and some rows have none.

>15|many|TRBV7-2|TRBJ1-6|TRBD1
TGTGCCAGCAGCTCTGACAGGGGGCCCGATTCACCCCTCCACTTT
CASSSDRGPDSPLHF
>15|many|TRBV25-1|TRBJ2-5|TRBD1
TGTGCCAGCAGTGAAGGGCGGGGACAGGGCGAGACCCAGTACTTC
CASSEGRGQGETQYF
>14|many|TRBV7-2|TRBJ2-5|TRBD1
TGTGCCAGCAGCTTCTTGACAGGGGGAGAGACCCAGTACTTC
CASSFLTGGETQYF
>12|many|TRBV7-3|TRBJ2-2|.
TGTGCCAGCAGCCAGTACAGGGGGGAGCTGTTTTTT
CASSQYRGELFF
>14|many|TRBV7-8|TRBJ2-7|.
TGTGCCAGCAGCTTATCTTCGAGCTCCTACGAGCAGTACTTC
CASSLSSSSYEQYF
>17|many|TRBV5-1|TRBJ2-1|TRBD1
TGCGCCAGCAGCCATACCGGGACAGCAATGGCCTACAATGAGCAGTTCTTC
CASSHTGTAMAYNEQFF
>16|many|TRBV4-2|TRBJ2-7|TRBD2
TGTGCCAGCAGCCAAGATGGGACTAGGGCTAGCTACGAGCAGTACTTC
CASSQDGTRASYEQYF
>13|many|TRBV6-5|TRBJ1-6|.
TGTGCCAGCAGTTACTCTGGGTTGTCACCCCTCCACTTT
CASSYSGLSPLHF
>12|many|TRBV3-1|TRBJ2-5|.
TGTGCCAGCAGCCGGCGGAGGGAGACCCAGTACTTC
CASSRRRETQYF
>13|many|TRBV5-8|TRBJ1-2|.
TGTGCCAGCAGCTTGGGGACAGTAAATGGCTACACCTTC
CASSLGTVNGYTF
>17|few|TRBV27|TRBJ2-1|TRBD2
TGTGCCAGCAGTCTCCTTGTCTCGGCTAGCGGTAAGGATGAGCAGTTCTTC
CASSLLVSASGKDEQFF
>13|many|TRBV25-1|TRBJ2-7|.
TGTGCCAGCAGTGATAACGCGGGGTCTAAGCAGTACTTC
CASSDNAGSKQYF
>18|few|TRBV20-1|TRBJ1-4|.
TGCAGTGCTAGAGACCCGAAACCGGGACACGCGGCGGGTGAAAAACTGTTTTTT
CSARDPKPGHAAGEKLFF
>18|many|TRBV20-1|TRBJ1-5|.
TGCAGTGCTAGAGATACGTTGGGGGGAGTTTTTAAGGGTCAGCCCCAGCATTTT
CSARDTLGGVFKGQPQHF
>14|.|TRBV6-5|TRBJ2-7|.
TGTGCCAGCAGGCCGGGCGGCTCGGGGAGGAAGCAGTACTTC
CASRPGGSGRKQYF
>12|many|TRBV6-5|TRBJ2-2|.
TGTGCCAGCAGTTCATGGACCAGGGAGCTGTTTTTT
CASSSWTRELFF
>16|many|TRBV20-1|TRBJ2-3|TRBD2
TGCAGTGCTAGAGGGGTTAACGGGGGGGCTACAGATACGCAGTATTTT
CSARGVNGGATDTQYF
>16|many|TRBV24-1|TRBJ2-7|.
TGTGCCACCAGTGATTCGCGGGGAATTGGTTTCTACGAGCAGTACTTC
CATSDSRGIGFYEQYF
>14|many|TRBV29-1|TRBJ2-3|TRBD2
TGCAGCGTTAGCGGGAGGGCGGGGACAGATACGCAGTATTTT
CSVSGRAGTDTQYF
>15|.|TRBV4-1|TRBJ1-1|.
TGCGCCAGCAGCCAATTTCCGACAGGTAGCTTCGAAGCTTTCTTT
CASSQFPTGSFEAFF
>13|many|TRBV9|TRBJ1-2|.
TGTGCCAGCAGCCCCGATGGTAGGGGTGGCTACTCCTTC
CASSPDGRGGYSF
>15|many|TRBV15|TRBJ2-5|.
TGTGCCACCAGCAGAGATGGAGGCAGCCAAGAGACCCAGTACTTC
CATSRDGGSQETQYF
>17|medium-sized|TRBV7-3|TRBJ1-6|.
TGTGCCAGCAGCCTGTACAGGGCGGAGACCTATAATTCACCCCTCCACTTT
CASSLYRAETYNSPLHF
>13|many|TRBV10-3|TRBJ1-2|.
TGTGCCATCAGTGTATCGGGGGACTATGGCTACACCTTC
CAISVSGDYGYTF
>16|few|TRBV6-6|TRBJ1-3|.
TGTGCCAGCAGTTATTATATCGGGGCCTCTGGAAACACCATATATTTT
CASSYYIGASGNTIYF
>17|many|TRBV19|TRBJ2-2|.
TGTGCCAGTAGCGCCCCGGGCTCCCTTGGGCGCACCGGGGAGCTGTTTTTT
CASSAPGSLGRTGELFF
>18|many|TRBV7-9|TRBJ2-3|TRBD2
TGTGCCAGCAGCCCATATAGCGGGGGGGCCCCACCCGGAGATACGCAGTATTTT
CASSPYSGGAPPGDTQYF
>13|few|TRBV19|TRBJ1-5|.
TGTGCCAGTAGTATACAGGGGCAGCAGCCCCAGCATTTT
CASSIQGQQPQHF
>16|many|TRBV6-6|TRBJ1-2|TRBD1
TGTGCCAGCAGTTACGACAGGGGGCCGGCTAACTATGGCTACACCTTC
CASSYDRGPANYGYTF
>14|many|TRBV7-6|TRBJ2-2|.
TGTGCCAGCAGCCCCGTCGGGTTGGACGGGGAGCTGTTTTTT
CASSPVGLDGELFF
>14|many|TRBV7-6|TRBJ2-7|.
TGTGCCAGCAGCTCTAGACAGGGAGGCTACGAGCAGTACTTC
CASSSRQGGYEQYF
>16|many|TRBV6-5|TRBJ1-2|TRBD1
TGTGCCAGCAGATCCATTAGACAGGGGAAGAACTATGGCTACACCTTC
CASRSIRQGKNYGYTF
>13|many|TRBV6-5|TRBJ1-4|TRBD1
TGTGCCAGCAGACGGGACAGGGTTGAAAAACTGTTTTTT
CASRRDRVEKLFF
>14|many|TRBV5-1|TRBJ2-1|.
TGCGCCAGCAGCTTTGGCGGAACCTACAATGAGCAGTTCTTC
CASSFGGTYNEQFF
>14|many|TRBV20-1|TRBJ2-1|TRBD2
TGCAGTGCTTATAGCGGGAGGGCCGTTAATGAGCAGTTCTTC
CSAYSGRAVNEQFF
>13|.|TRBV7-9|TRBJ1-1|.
TGTGCCAGCAGCTTAGGGCTGGGGGGTGAAGCTTTCTTT
CASSLGLGGEAFF
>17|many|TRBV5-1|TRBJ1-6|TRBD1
TGCGCCAGCAGCTGGGGGACAGGGGGCGCCTATAATTCACCCCTCCACTTT
CASSWGTGGAYNSPLHF
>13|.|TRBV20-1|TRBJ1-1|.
TGCAGTGCTAGAAAATCCAGAAACACTGAAGCTTTCTTT
CSARKSRNTEAFF
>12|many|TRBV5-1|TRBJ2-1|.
TGCGCCAGCAGCTTGGACTCGAGTGAGCAGTTCTTC
CASSLDSSEQFF
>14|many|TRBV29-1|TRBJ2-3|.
TGCAGCGTTGATTTCGAGACAGTACCGTCCTCGCAGTATTTT
CSVDFETVPSSQYF
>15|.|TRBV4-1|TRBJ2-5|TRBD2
TGCGCCAGCAGCCAAGGGGGTTGTGGGGGGGAGGCCCAGTACTTC
CASSQGGCGGEAQYF
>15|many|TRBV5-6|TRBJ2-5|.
TGTGCCAGCAGCCCGTCCTTCGGGGGGCGAGAGACCCAGTACTTC
CASSPSFGGRETQYF
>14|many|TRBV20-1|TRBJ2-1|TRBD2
TGCAGTGCTAGGATCGGGACTAGGGGGAATGAGCAGTTCTTC
CSARIGTRGNEQFF